These 18 T cell receptor beta chains were all obtained from the same sample, sequenced in a study of breast tumors, draining lymph nodes, adjacent tissues. TCRdb ran MiXCR on the multiplex PCR reads and lists one entry per CDR3 protein. The data hold 150,000 to 250,000 distinct CDR3 sequences, with about 32% observed a single time. Axillary draining lymph nodes of breast cancer patients supplied the node samples. The sequencing sample was made of axillary lymph node tissue. These receptors all come from a female donor with breast cancer. Some clones in this sample may be carry-over from other donors' samples.

V usage is TRBV12-3 or TRBV12-4 and J usage is TRBJ1-2, with 9 positions matching TRBD1. Germline trimming cut 5 bases from V and 7 bases from J; bases unmatched to any gene: 5. CDR3 length: 13 residues. The CDR3 loop is CASSPGQGGGYTF. DNA of the CDR3: TGTGCCAGCAGTCCGGGACAGGGTGGTGGCTACACCTTC.

This clonotype was recorded at least ten times. CDR3 DNA sequence: TGTGCCAGCAGTTTCTGGGCTAGTCAGGAGCAGTACTTC. This translates into CASSFWASQEQYF. The V gene is TRBV12-3 or TRBV12-4, the J gene TRBJ2-7, with D hard to call. The CDR3 has 13 amino acids. With 3 bases removed from V and 7 bases from J, the gap between germline ends came to 13 bases.

Concerning this clonotype: The DNA is left out, because the CDR3 cannot be placed on it with certainty; the CDR3 is given as TCRdb lists it. The chain combines TRBV13 with TRBJ1-6. The CDR3 is made up of 23 amino acids, end residues included. Looked up from germline, CDR1 is PRHDT and CDR2 is FYEKMQ (reference sequence). The CDR3: CASSFYICSARGLKSSYNSPLHF.

J is TRBJ2-5 and V is TRBV5-1, with TRBD2 as a possible D gene (6 bases). Trimming removed 3 bases at V and 1 base at J, with 13 bases between. Per germline, CDR1 SGHRS and CDR2 YFSETQ. The CDR3 spans 15 residues. CDR3 DNA: TGCGCCAGCAGCTCGGGAGACAGTCGCCAAGAGACCCAGTACTTC. Translated: CASSSGDSRQETQYF.

This clonotype was detected ten times or more. CDR3 region: CASSLVGEGRDTQYF. CDR3 sequence (DNA): TGTGCCAGCAGCTTAGTGGGGGAGGGGAGGGATACGCAGTATTTT. This chain joins TRBV7-2 and TRBJ2-3; TRBD2 matches at 7 bases. Losses at the gene ends were 1 base for V and 6 bases for J; bases not matched to a gene: 7. The CDR3 is 15 residues long. Germline-derived CDR1 and CDR2 are SGHTA and FQGNSA.

Comments on this clonotype: One end of the junction fails to match germline, which may point to a read error. The chain couples TRBV7-8 to TRBJ2-4; 9 bases fit TRBD1. This CDR3 has 15 residues. Per germline, CDR1 SGHVS and CDR2 FQNEAQ. This chain's CDR3 is CASSITGTGQNTQYF. Written as DNA, the CDR3 is TGTGCCAGCAGCATAACCGGGACAGGGCAAAACACTCAGTACTTC.

This clonotype was observed many times. This chain links TRBV28 with TRBJ1-2; 11 positions agree with TRBD1. CDR1 and CDR2 from the germline V gene are MDHEN and SYDVKM. V dropped 8 bases and J dropped 4; count of bases not matched to a gene: 3. The length of the CDR3 is 13 residues. The CDR3 bases are TGTGCCAGCCGGACAGGGGGCCTCTATGGCTACACCTTC. This encodes CASRTGGLYGYTF.

Many counts were recorded for this clonotype. This chain uses TRBV7-2 with TRBJ1-2; D is unresolved. This CDR3 contains 13 residues. Trimming left V 5 bases short and J 1 base short, with 8 bases between. CDR1 is SGHTA and CDR2 is FQGNSA in the germline V gene. The CDR3 is CASSPDYNYGYTF. The CDR3, as DNA: TGTGCCAGCAGCCCGGATTATAACTATGGCTACACCTTC.

This clonotype was picked up many times. The chain is built from TRBV30 and TRBJ2-3, with D possibly TRBD2 on 5 matching bases. V lost 1 base and J 6 bases, leaving 5 bases between the germline ends. CDR3 length equals 11 residues. Looked up from germline, CDR1 is GTSNPN and CDR2 is SVGIG (reference sequence). CDR3 residues: CAWSGRDTQYF. DNA of the CDR3: TGTGCCTGGAGTGGGAGGGATACGCAGTATTTT.

This clonotype was counted ten times or more. The genes are TRBV29-1 and TRBJ2-7, with 10 bases fitting TRBD2. This CDR3 is 14 amino acids long. The V gene's germline CDR1 is SQVTM and CDR2 ANQGSEA. J was trimmed by 3 bases and V by 4 bases; bases with no gene match: 6. CDR3 sequence: CSVALTSGFYEQYF. CDR3 coding DNA: TGCAGCGTTGCTCTGACTAGCGGGTTCTACGAGCAGTACTTC.

J is TRBJ1-6 and V is TRBV2; 8 nucleotides line up with TRBD1. Germline V gene sequence: CDR1 SNHLY, CDR2 FYNNEI. V was pared by 3 bases and J by 4 bases, with 5 bases of the junction left unmatched. CDR3 length equals 16 residues. In DNA, the CDR3 is TGTGCCAGCAGTGATCAGGGGGCCACTTATAATTCACCCCTCCACTTT. Translating it yields CASSDQGATYNSPLHF.

J is TRBJ2-2 and V is TRBV20-1, with 7 bases that match TRBD1. The J segment lost 0 bases and the V segment lost 6 bases, leaving 4 bases of the junction unmatched. The CDR3 totals 14 residues. Germline lookup yields CDR1 DFQATT and CDR2 SNEGSKA (reference sequence). The CDR3 nucleotides are TGCAGTGCAGTCGACAGGGCGAACACCGGGGAGCTGTTTTTT. Translating it yields CSAVDRANTGELFF.

In the case of this clonotype: Since a much larger clone is just one base distant, this may be a read error. This chain uses TRBV20-1 with TRBJ1-2; TRBD1 aligns across 10 bases. CDR1 DFQATT and CDR2 SNEGSKA come from the germline V gene (reference sequence). This CDR3 spans 12 amino acids. CDR3 coding DNA: TGCAGTGCCCCGACAGGGGGCTATGGCTCCACCTTC. This codes for CSAPTGGYGSTF.

The chain employs TRBV14 and TRBJ2-7; tentative D call: TRBD2 (6 bases). The CDR3 has 12 residues. Germline V lookup: CDR1 SGHDN, CDR2 FVKESK. The CDR3 loop is CAAGGHHYEQYF. The CDR3 bases are TGTGCTGCAGGAGGGCATCACTACGAGCAGTACTTC.

Turning to this clonotype: With a much larger clone just one base away, this may be a read error. V is TRBV20-1 and J is TRBJ2-7, with D hard to call. V was shortened by 1 base and J by 6 bases, with 16 bases between the two germline ends. From germline, CDR1 is DFQATT and CDR2 SNEGSKA (reference sequence). The CDR3 length is 14 residues. The CDR3 DNA follows: TGCAGTGCTAGAGCGCCTACCTATACCTCCGAGCAGTACTTC. Encoded protein: CSARAPTYTSEQYF.

This clonotype has a handful of counts. This chain uses TRBV24-1 with TRBJ2-3, with D hard to call. Germline V lookup: CDR1 KGHDR, CDR2 SFDVKD. This CDR3 comprises 14 residues. V lost 3 bases, J lost 4 bases, and 10 bases lay in between. The chain's CDR3 is CATSDDRSADTQYF. The CDR3 DNA is TGTGCCACCAGTGATGATAGGTCTGCAGATACGCAGTATTTT.

In this sample, this clonotype turned up many times. This chain uses TRBV5-5 with TRBJ1-2; D might be TRBD1 (5 bases). This CDR3 is built from 13 residues. Germline CDR1 is SGHKS and CDR2 is YYEKEE (reference sequence). The V end lost 2 bases, the J end lost 6 bases, and 11 bases lay between the germline ends. CDR3 DNA: TGTGCCAGCAGCTTCGGGGGAGGAGATGGCTACACCTTC. It yields the protein CASSFGGGDGYTF.

This clonotype was recorded at least ten times. CDR3 protein: CASSHGTGLETQYF. The CDR3 coding sequence is TGTGCCAGCAGCCACGGGACAGGGTTGGAGACCCAGTACTTC. This chain links TRBV11-2 with TRBJ2-5; TRBD1 agrees at 9 bases. Germline CDR1 and CDR2: SGHAT and FQNNGV. The CDR3 runs to 14 residues. The junction had 6 bases not matched to a gene; V was cut back by 5 bases and J by 5 bases.